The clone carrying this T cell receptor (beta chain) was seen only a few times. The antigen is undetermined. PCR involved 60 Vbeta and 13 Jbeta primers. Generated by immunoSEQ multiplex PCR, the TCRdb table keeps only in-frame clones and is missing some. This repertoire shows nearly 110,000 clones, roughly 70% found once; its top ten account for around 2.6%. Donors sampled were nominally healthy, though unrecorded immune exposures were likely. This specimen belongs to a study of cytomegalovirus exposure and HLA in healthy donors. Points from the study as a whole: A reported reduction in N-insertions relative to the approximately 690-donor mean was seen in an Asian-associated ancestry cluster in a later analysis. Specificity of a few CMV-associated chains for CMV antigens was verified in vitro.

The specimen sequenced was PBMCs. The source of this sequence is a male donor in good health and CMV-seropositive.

The CDR3 coding sequence is TGTGCCAGCATTAGCGGGAGACTTTACGAGCAGTACTTC. It specifies CASISGRLYEQYF. The gene calls are TRBV2 and TRBJ2-7; 9 bases map to TRBD2. V trimming: 7 bases; J trimming: 4 bases; junction bases outside the gene matches: 5. The CDR3 has 13 residues. CDR1 and CDR2 from the germline V gene are SNHLY and FYNNEI.